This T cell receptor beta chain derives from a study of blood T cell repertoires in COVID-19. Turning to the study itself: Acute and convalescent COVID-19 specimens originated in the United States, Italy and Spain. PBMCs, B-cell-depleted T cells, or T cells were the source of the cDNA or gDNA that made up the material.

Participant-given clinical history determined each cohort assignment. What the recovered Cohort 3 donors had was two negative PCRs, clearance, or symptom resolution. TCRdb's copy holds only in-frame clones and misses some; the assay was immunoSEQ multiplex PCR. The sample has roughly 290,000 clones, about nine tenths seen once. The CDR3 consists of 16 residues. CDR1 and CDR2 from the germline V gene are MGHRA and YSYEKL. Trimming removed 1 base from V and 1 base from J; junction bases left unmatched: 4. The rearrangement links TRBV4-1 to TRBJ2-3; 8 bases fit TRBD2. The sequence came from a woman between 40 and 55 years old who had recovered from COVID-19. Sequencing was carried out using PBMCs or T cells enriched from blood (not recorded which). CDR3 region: CASSQGNSGGTDTQYF. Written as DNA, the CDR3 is TGCGCCAGCAGCCAAGGGAATAGCGGGGGCACAGATACGCAGTATTTT.